The entry that follows covers one T cell receptor (beta chain) sequence. Its target is unknown. Here immunoSEQ multiplex PCR was the method, and the copy in TCRdb shows in-frame clones only, minus some. The sample has some 20,000 clones, 65% to 85% seen once. The germline CDR1 and CDR2 sequences are LNHNV and YYDKDF (reference sequence). The CDR3 consists of 16 residues. The ends lost 3 bases at V and 4 bases at J; junction bases unmatched: 9. The sample belongs to a study of somatic mutations in cytotoxic T cells in rheumatoid arthritis. About the research overall: Patients gave 30 ml EDTA peripheral blood immediately after diagnosis, prior to starting treatment. Study-level results: Age was associated with higher CD8+ clonality in rheumatoid arthritis patients, not in healthy controls.

The sequenced sample consisted of CD8+ T cells sorted from blood. This TCR was sampled from an adult with rheumatoid arthritis. The rearrangement links TRBV15 to TRBJ1-3; 7 bases agree with TRBD1. The CDR3 protein is CATSRTGQFPGNTIYF. The CDR3, as DNA: TGTGCCACCAGCAGGACGGGACAGTTCCCCGGAAACACCATATATTTT.